These 15 T cell receptor beta chains came from one sample sequenced in a study of tumor T cells in aggressive B-cell lymphoma. Here immunoSEQ multiplex PCR was the method, and the copy in TCRdb shows in-frame clones only, minus some. The repertoire holds about 2,900 clones, with more than 75% as singletons. Input material: tumor tissue. The receptor set was obtained from an adult with diffuse large B cell lymphoma.

For this clone: A read error likely explains this, since a far larger clone differs by one base. This sample includes further DNA sequences coding for the same CDR3. The chain carries TRBV7-9 and TRBJ1-4, with D perhaps TRBD1 (5 bases). The CDR3 is 15 amino acids. Germline V gene data show CDR1 as SEHNR and CDR2 as FQNEAQ (reference sequence). DNA of the CDR3: TGTGCCAGCAGCGACGGGGGGACGAGGGATGAAAAACTATTTTTT. Translation gives CASSDGGTRDEKLFF.

The genes are TRBV6-6 and TRBJ1-2; 8 bases match TRBD1. Germline values: CDR1 MNHNY, CDR2 SVGAGI (reference sequence). This CDR3 region has 15 residues. Unmatched junction bases numbered 9, after V lost 4 bases and J lost 5 bases. CDR3 amino acids: CASSLPGQVEYGYTF. The CDR3 region has the DNA TGTGCCAGCAGTTTGCCGGGACAGGTGGAGTATGGCTACACCTTC.

This clone was detected only a few times. The rearrangement joins TRBV21-1 to TRBJ1-2; the D call of TRBD1 is as the table states it, not checked on the DNA. TRBV21-1 is a pseudogene locus. The CDR3 spans 18 residues. The DNA for the CDR3 is TGTGCCAGCAGCAAAGCCTTAAAGACAGGGGTCAAGGACTATGGCTACACCTTC. Amino acid sequence: CASSKALKTGVKDYGYTF.

This clone has a single count. The J gene is TRBJ2-5, the V gene TRBV6-5; 9 bases map to TRBD2. The V gene end was trimmed by 2 bases and the J gene end by 8 bases; junction bases not matched to a gene: 12. Germline CDR1 reads MNHEY; CDR2 reads SVGAGI. This CDR3 region has 16 residues. The CDR3 region has the DNA TGTGCCAGCAGTTACGCTAGCGGGGAGGAGATGGGAACCCAGTACTTC. Protein product: CASSYASGEEMGTQYF.

The chain is built from TRBV19 and TRBJ2-1, with a tentative D call TRBD2 (5 bases). Trimming left V 5 bases short and J 4 bases short, with 18 bases between. The CDR3 consists of 16 residues. Germline V gives CDR1 LNHDA, CDR2 SQIVND (reference sequence). CDR3 in amino acids: CASSVSLASLYNEQFF. For the CDR3, the DNA is TGTGCCAGTAGTGTGAGTCTGGCTAGCCTTTACAATGAGCAGTTCTTC.

The rearrangement links TRBV18 to TRBJ1-2; 10 positions agree with TRBD1. V lost 3 bases to trimming and J lost 7 bases; unmatched junction nucleotides: 5. The CDR3 has 14 residues. CDR1 KGHSH and CDR2 LQKENI come from the germline V gene. In DNA, the CDR3 is TGTGCCAGCTCACCCCCCGGGACAGGGGCTGGCTACACCTTC. This encodes CASSPPGTGAGYTF.

In this sample, this clone turned up a few times. V usage is TRBV20-1 and J usage is TRBJ1-3; no clear D gene. Trimming stripped 6 bases from V and 3 bases from J, with 6 bases between. The length of the CDR3 is 11 residues. The V gene's germline CDR1 is DFQATT and CDR2 SNEGSKA (reference sequence). The CDR3 loop reads CSARNGNTIYF. The CDR3 region has the DNA TGCAGTGCCAGGAATGGAAACACCATATATTTT.

On this clone: The DNA is left out, because the CDR3 cannot be placed on it with certainty; the CDR3 is given as TCRdb lists it. The chain carries TRBV6-1 and TRBJ1-5; no DNA check was done on the table's D call, TRBD1. Germline assignment: CDR1 MNHNS and CDR2 SASEGT. The CDR3 numbers 12 amino acids, ends counted. The CDR3 here is CASGTNILAQHF.

The CDR3 sequence: CASSPPGAGMNTEAFF. Here the CDR3 DNA reads TGTGCCAGCAGCCCCCCAGGGGCCGGGATGAACACTGAAGCTTTCTTT. The chain couples TRBV7-8 to TRBJ1-1, with TRBD1 as a possible D gene (6 bases). Germline V gives CDR1 SGHVS, CDR2 FQNEAQ. The CDR3 totals 16 residues. Trimming took 5 bases from V and 0 from J, leaving 16 bases between them.

This clone was seen once. The rearrangement links TRBV5-6 to TRBJ1-2, with 8 bases fitting TRBD1. Looked up from germline, CDR1 is SGHDT and CDR2 is YYEEEE. Trimming at V came to 4 bases and at J to 3 bases, leaving 8 bases not matched to a gene. The CDR3 runs 15 residues. CDR3 amino acids: CASSTRGLEDYGYTF. The CDR3 region has the DNA TGTGCCAGCAGCACCAGGGGGCTCGAGGACTATGGCTACACCTTC.

The chain has TRBV20-1 and TRBJ2-7, with D possibly TRBD2 on 6 matching bases. Germline-derived CDR1 and CDR2 are DFQATT and SNEGSKA (reference sequence). With 8 bases removed from V and 4 bases from J, the gap between germline ends came to 12 bases. The CDR3 spans 11 residues. The CDR3 protein is CSPLAGYEQYF. The CDR3 bases are TGCAGTCCTCTCGCGGGGTACGAGCAGTACTTC.

The chain combines TRBV27 with TRBJ1-1, with TRBD1 matching 9 bases. This CDR3 contains 13 residues. V shed 6 bases and J 4 bases; nucleotides not matched to a gene: 3. Germline V CDR1 and CDR2: MNHEY, SMNVEV (reference sequence). The CDR3 reads CASSRQGGTEAFF. As DNA, the CDR3 is TGTGCCAGCAGCCGACAGGGGGGCACTGAAGCTTTCTTT.

This chain connects TRBV6-1 to TRBJ1-3, with D hard to call. Germline-derived CDR1 and CDR2 are MNHNS and SASEGT. The CDR3 runs to 15 residues. Between the trimmed V and J ends, which lost 3 bases and 3 bases, there was a span of 12 bases. CDR3 loop: CASSDAVVFGNTIYF. In DNA form, the CDR3 reads TGTGCCAGCAGTGACGCAGTCGTCTTTGGAAACACCATATATTTT.

The chain is built from TRBV5-4 and TRBJ2-3; TRBD2 might be the D (8 bases). The V gene's germline CDR1 is SGHNT and CDR2 YYREEE (reference sequence). The CDR3 extends over 17 amino acids. The germline V and J ends were trimmed by 4 bases and 5 bases, with 23 bases remaining between them. The CDR3 DNA reads TGTGCCAGCAGCATAGGAGGGGGCCGGGGGGGCGGAGATACGCAGTATTTT. Its translation: CASSIGGGRGGGDTQYF.

The rearrangement uses TRBV6-5 and TRBJ1-1; D not certain. The CDR3 covers 14 residues. Trimming left V 2 bases short and J 1 base short, with 8 bases between. Germline CDR1 MNHEY, CDR2 SVGAGI. CDR3 in DNA: TGTGCCAGCAGTTACGCGAACCAGAACACTGAAGCTTTCTTT. Its translation is CASSYANQNTEAFF.